This T cell receptor (beta chain) was recovered during a study of identifying expanded T cells in peripheral blood. Study-level results: Across healthy donors, higher total template counts meant significantly greater approximately 2-week count variance.

Clones were sequenced by immunoSEQ multiplex PCR, and TCRdb holds only the in-frame ones, with some missing. The sample includes 130,000 or so clones, roughly 84% of them seen just once. Worth noting for this clone: Its antigen is undetermined.

Trimming took off 5 bases at V and 3 bases at J, with 8 bases between the two ends. The germline gives CDR1 SGHVS, CDR2 FQNEAQ. The CDR3 loop spans 13 amino acids. The J gene is TRBJ1-5, the V gene TRBV7-8; D ambiguous. The sequenced material came from blood. This clonotype was obtained from a person aged 18-70 years in good health. CDR3 amino acids: CASSKGNNQPQHF. The CDR3 DNA follows: TGTGCCAGCAGCAAAGGCAACAATCAGCCCCAGCATTTT.